The clone carrying this T cell receptor beta chain was seen just once. The V and J ends lost 11 bases and 5 bases respectively, with 15 bases between them. There are 12 residues in the CDR3. Germline-derived CDR1 and CDR2 are MDHEN and SYDVKM. Original analysis: From reference gene primer amplification, estimates of nucleated cell counts were derived. The assay was immunoSEQ multiplex PCR, and TCRdb's table has in-frame clones only and misses some. Clone size and V and J calls were adopted from that table, with D and trimming inferred from the DNA. The repertoire holds more than 250,000 clones, with just over 85% as singletons. The data were taken from a study of blood T cell repertoires in COVID-19. Across the study: The United States, Italy and Spain were the sources of the acute and convalescent COVID-19 samples. T cells, B-cell-depleted T cells, or PBMCs provided the cDNA or gDNA that served as material.

The study drew participants aged about 18 to 89 years from some 23 US areas. The sequence derives from a woman aged 18-29 years who had recovered from COVID-19. This sequence joins TRBV28 and TRBJ1-2, with D possibly TRBD1 on 5 matching bases. Sequenced material: PBMCs or T cells enriched from blood (not recorded which). For the CDR3, the DNA is TGTGCCGCGGCTAAAGCAGGGTATGGCTACACCTTC. Its protein is CAAAKAGYGYTF.